Below are 3 T cell receptor beta chains sequenced from a single sample in a study of cytomegalovirus exposure and HLA in healthy donors (dated by TCRdb to between 2016 and 2019). The method was the immunoSEQ multiplex PCR assay. TCRdb retrieved this table from immuneACCESS and kept in-frame rearrangements only. Not all clones are present; in checked studies, unresolved V genes account for under half, and no reason is known for the remainder. In this sample the table shows about 160,000 clones, 70% to 90% of which occur a single time. The ten largest clones add up to 2% to 2.5% of the sample. Sample: PBMCs. These receptors all stem from a man aged 25 to 40 in good health and CMV-seropositive.

The J gene is TRBJ1-1, the V gene TRBV7-3; 8 bases agree with TRBD1. After removal of 5 bases from V and 5 bases from J, the junction contained 4 bases not matched to a gene. The CDR3 extends over 13 amino acids. Germline V gives CDR1 SGHTA, CDR2 FQGTGA. For the CDR3, the DNA is TGTGCCAGCAGCCAGGGGGCGGGTACTGAAGCTTTCTTT. This gives the protein CASSQGAGTEAFF.

The V call is TRBV7-9, the J call TRBJ1-5; 8 bases are a match to TRBD1. The CDR3 is made up of 17 amino acids. J gave up 0 bases and V 5 bases, and 9 bases lay outside the gene matches. Per germline, CDR1 SEHNR and CDR2 FQNEAQ (reference sequence). The CDR3 sequence is CASSPTRTGYSNQPQHF. CDR3 DNA: TGTGCCAGCAGCCCCACCCGGACAGGGTATAGCAATCAGCCCCAGCATTTT.

The rearrangement links TRBV5-1 to TRBJ1-3; 7 positions agree with TRBD1. Germline assignment: CDR1 SGHRS and CDR2 YFSETQ. There are 17 residues in the CDR3. V shed 0 bases and J 0 bases; nucleotides not matched to a gene: 6. The CDR3 DNA follows: TGCGCCAGCAGCTTGGCCACAGGGGCCAGCTCTGGAAACACCATATATTTT. Translating it yields CASSLATGASSGNTIYF.